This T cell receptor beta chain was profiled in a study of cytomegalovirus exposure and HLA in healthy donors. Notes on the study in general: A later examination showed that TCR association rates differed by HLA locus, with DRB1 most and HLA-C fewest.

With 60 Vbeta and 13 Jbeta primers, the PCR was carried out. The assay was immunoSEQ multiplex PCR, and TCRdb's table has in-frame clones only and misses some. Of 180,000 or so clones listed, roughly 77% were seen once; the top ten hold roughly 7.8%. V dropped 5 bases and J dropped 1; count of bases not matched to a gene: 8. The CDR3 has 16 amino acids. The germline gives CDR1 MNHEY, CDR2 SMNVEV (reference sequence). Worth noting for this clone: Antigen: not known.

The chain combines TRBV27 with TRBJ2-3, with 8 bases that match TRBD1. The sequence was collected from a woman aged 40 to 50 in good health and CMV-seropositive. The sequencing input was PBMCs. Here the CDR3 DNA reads TGTGCCAGCAGTCTTCGGACAGGGTGGGGCACAGATACGCAGTATTTT. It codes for CASSLRTGWGTDTQYF.